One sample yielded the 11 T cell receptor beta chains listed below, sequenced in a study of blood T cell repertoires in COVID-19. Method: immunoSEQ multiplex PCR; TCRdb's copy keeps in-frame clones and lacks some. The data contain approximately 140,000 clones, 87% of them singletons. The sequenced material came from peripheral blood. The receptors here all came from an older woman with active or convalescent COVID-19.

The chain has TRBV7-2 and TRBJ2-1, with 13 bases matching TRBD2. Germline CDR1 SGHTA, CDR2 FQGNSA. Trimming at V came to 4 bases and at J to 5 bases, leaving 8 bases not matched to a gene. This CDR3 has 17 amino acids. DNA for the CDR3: TGTGCCAGCAGCTCCCAAGTCGGGACTAGCGGGGACAATGAGCAGTTCTTC. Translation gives CASSSQVGTSGDNEQFF.

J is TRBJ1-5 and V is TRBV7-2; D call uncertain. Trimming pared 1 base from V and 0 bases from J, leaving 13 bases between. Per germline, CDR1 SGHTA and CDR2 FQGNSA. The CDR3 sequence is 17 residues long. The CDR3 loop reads CASSLENRPSSNQPQHF. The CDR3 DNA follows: TGTGCCAGCAGCTTAGAGAACAGACCTTCTAGCAATCAGCCCCAGCATTTT.

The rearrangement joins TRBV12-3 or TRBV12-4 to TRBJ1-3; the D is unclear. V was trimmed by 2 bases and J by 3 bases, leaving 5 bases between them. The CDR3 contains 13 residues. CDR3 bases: TGTGCCAGCAGTTTACGGGTTGGAAACACCATATATTTT. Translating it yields CASSLRVGNTIYF.

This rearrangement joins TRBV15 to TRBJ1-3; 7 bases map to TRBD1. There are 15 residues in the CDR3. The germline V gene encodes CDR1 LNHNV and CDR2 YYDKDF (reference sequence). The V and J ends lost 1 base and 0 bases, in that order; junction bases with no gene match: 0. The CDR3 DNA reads TGTGCCACCAGCAGAGGGACAGGCTCTGGAAACACCATATATTTT. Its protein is CATSRGTGSGNTIYF.

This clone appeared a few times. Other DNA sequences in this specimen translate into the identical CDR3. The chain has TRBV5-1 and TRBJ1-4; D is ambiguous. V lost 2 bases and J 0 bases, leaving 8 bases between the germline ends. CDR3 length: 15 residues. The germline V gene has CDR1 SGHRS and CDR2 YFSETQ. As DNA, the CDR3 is TGCGCCAGCAGCTTATCCGGTGCAACTAATGAAAAACTGTTTTTT. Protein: CASSLSGATNEKLFF.

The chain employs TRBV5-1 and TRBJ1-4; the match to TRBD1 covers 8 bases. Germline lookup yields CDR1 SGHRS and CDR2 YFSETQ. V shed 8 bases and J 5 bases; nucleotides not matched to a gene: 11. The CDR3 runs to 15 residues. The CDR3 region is CASKVLTGENEKLFF. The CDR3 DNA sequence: TGCGCCAGTAAAGTTTTGACAGGGGAAAATGAAAAACTGTTTTTT.

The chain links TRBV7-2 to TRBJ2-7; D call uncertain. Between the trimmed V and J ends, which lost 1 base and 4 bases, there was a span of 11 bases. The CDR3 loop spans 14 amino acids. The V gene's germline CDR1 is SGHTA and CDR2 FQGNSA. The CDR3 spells CASSLGPPPYEQYF. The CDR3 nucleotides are TGTGCCAGCAGCTTAGGGCCCCCTCCGTACGAGCAGTACTTC.

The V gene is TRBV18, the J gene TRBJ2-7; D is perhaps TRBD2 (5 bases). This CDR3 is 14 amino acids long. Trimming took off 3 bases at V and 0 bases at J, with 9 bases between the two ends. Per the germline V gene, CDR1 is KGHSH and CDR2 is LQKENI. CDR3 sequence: CASSPGSDSYEQYF. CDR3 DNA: TGTGCCAGCTCACCGGGTAGCGACTCCTACGAGCAGTACTTC.

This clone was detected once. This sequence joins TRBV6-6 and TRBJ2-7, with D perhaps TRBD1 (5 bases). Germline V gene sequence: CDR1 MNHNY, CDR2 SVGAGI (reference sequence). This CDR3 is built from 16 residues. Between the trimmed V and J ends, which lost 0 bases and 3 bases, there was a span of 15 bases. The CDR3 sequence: CASSYSSSTVNYEQYF. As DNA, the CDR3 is TGTGCCAGCAGTTACTCGTCCTCGACAGTGAACTACGAGCAGTACTTC.

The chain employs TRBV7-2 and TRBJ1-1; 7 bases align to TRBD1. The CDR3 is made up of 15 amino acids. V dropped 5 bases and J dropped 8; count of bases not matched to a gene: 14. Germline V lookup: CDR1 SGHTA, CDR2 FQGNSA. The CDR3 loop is CASSPGTAMFGEAFF. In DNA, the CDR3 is TGTGCCAGCAGCCCCGGGACAGCCATGTTTGGAGAAGCTTTCTTT.

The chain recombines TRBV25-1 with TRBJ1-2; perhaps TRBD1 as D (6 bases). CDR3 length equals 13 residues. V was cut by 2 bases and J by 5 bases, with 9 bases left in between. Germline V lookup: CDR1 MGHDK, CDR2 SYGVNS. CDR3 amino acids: CASSEGRGYGYTF. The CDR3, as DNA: TGTGCCAGCAGTGAAGGCAGGGGTTATGGCTACACCTTC.